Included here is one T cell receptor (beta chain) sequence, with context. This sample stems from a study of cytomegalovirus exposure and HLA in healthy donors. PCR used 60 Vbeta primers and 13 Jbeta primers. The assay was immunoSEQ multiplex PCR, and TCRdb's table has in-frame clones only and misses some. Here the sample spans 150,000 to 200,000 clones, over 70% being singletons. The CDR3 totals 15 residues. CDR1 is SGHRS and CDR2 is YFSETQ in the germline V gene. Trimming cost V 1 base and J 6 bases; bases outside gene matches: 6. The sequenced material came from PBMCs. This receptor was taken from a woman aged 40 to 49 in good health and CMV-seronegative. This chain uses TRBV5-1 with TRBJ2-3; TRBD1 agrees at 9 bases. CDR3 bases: TGCGCCAGCAGCTTGTTTGGGACAGGGACGGATACGCAGTATTTT. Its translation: CASSLFGTGTDTQYF.